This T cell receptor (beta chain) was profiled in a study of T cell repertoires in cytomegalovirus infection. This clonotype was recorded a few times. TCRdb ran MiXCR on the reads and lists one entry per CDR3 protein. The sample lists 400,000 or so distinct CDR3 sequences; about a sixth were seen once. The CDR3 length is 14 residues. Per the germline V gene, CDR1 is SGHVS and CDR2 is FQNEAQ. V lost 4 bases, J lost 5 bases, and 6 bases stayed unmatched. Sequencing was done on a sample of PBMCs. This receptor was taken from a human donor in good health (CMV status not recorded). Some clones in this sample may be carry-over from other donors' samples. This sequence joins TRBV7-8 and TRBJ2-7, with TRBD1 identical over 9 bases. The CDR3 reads CASSYYRGRDEQYF. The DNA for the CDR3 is TGTGCCAGCAGCTACTACAGGGGGCGGGACGAGCAGTACTTC.